The 18 T cell receptor beta chains in this list originate from one sample, sequenced in a study of blood T cells in healthy people across ages. Using a J-beta primer mix together with a sample-barcoded 5' primer, a second PCR was run for about 6 to 12 cycles. Via MiXCR, TCRdb re-called the 5' RACE reads, giving one row per CDR3 protein. The table lists fewer than 2,000,000 distinct CDR3 sequences, 30% to 35% of them singletons. The sequencing sample was made of blood. These receptors were collected from a young woman in good health.

This clonotype was seen a handful of times. The J gene is TRBJ2-3, the V gene TRBV20-1; 12 bases map to TRBD2. The CDR3 is 17 amino acids. In germline, CDR1 is DFQATT, CDR2 SNEGSKA (reference sequence). V lost 2 bases and J lost 3; bases outside the gene matches: 9. The CDR3 coding sequence is TGCAGTGCTAGACCCTTCTCTAGCGGGAGGGAAACAGATACGCAGTATTTT. Protein sequence: CSARPFSSGRETDTQYF.

This clonotype has more than one count but fewer than ten. This rearrangement joins TRBV5-6 to TRBJ1-1; D is possibly TRBD1 (6 bases). The CDR3 length is 13 residues. CDR1 and CDR2 from the germline V gene are SGHDT and YYEEEE. The V end lost 5 bases, the J end lost 6 bases, and 14 bases lay between the germline ends. The CDR3 bases are TGTGCCAGCAGACGTGACAGGAGCTCTGAAGCTTTCTTT. Amino acids: CASRRDRSSEAFF.

The chain joins TRBV25-1 to TRBJ2-5; no definite D call. This CDR3 contains 13 residues. The V and J ends lost 4 bases and 4 bases respectively, with 10 bases between them. The V gene's germline CDR1 is MGHDK and CDR2 SYGVNS. CDR3 loop: CASSVGPLETQYF. For the CDR3, the DNA is TGTGCCAGCAGTGTTGGGCCATTAGAGACCCAGTACTTC. Combining the CDR3 with reference TRBV25-1 and TRBJ2-5 gives the whole variable domain EADIYQTPRYLVIGTGKKITLECSQTMGHDKMYWYQQDPGMELHLIHYSYGVNSTEKGDLSSESTVSRIRTEHFPLTLESARPSHTSQYLCASSVGPLETQYFGPGTRLLVL.

The chain has TRBV20-1 and TRBJ1-2; D gene ambiguous. Trimming took off 7 bases at V and 8 bases at J, with 17 bases between the two ends. The CDR3 has 12 amino acids. The germline CDR1 and CDR2 sequences are DFQATT and SNEGSKA (reference sequence). DNA of the CDR3: TGCAGTGTCACCCGACCGGGGATAGGCTACACCTTC. This gives the protein CSVTRPGIGYTF.

This clonotype was counted a few times. The chain links TRBV5-1 to TRBJ2-7, with TRBD2 identical over 9 bases. This CDR3 spans 15 amino acids. Trimming cost V 0 bases and J 3 bases; bases outside gene matches: 4. From germline, CDR1 is SGHRS and CDR2 YFSETQ. The CDR3 protein is CASSLETSGRYEQYF. The CDR3 bases are TGCGCCAGCAGCTTGGAGACTAGCGGACGCTACGAGCAGTACTTC.

This clonotype was detected a few times. This chain links TRBV20-1 with TRBJ1-1; D is unclear. Germline V gives CDR1 DFQATT, CDR2 SNEGSKA (reference sequence). V lost 2 bases to trimming and J lost 1 base, with 20 bases between them. The CDR3 covers 17 residues. The CDR3, as DNA: TGCAGTGCTAGAACGGAGCTGATAACCCGAGGGAACACTGAAGCTTTCTTT. This sequence encodes CSARTELITRGNTEAFF.

The rearrangement links TRBV29-1 to TRBJ1-1; 7 bases match TRBD1. The CDR3 runs to 14 residues. Germline CDR1 is SQVTM and CDR2 is ANQGSEA. Trimming removed 4 bases from V and 4 bases from J; junction bases left unmatched: 9. The CDR3 nucleotides are TGCAGCGTTGCGGGTAAGGGGGCCGGCACTGAAGCTTTCTTT. It is translated as CSVAGKGAGTEAFF.

This clonotype was seen a handful of times. This chain uses TRBV9 with TRBJ2-5; 8 positions agree with TRBD2. The J call is doubtful: the DNA matches TRBJ2-7 better. Germline CDR1 and CDR2: SGDLS and YYNGEE. This CDR3 spans 15 amino acids. CDR3 residues: CASSGTSGGWNEQYF. The CDR3 region has the DNA TGTGCCAGCAGCGGTACTAGCGGCGGGTGGAACGAGCAGTACTTC.

This clonotype was observed a handful of times. The rearrangement joins TRBV3-1 to TRBJ2-3; 8 bases map to TRBD2. Trimming at V came to 4 bases and at J to 3 bases, leaving 15 bases not matched to a gene. This CDR3 has 18 residues. CDR1 is LGHDT and CDR2 is YNNKEL in the germline V gene (reference sequence). The chain's CDR3 is CASSLGPGGALRTDTQYF. CDR3 nucleotide sequence: TGTGCCAGCAGCCTTGGCCCCGGGGGGGCTCTCCGAACAGATACGCAGTATTTT.

CDR3 coding DNA: TGTGCTAGTGGTTTGGGCGAGGGGCCGGAGACCCAGTACTTC. Translation gives CASGLGEGPETQYF. V gene TRBV12-5 combines with J gene TRBJ2-5, with D tentatively TRBD1 or TRBD2 (5 bases each). Trimming removed 1 base from V and 5 bases from J, with 11 bases in between. Germline V gene data show CDR1 as LGHNT and CDR2 as FRNRAP. This CDR3 has 14 amino acids.

This chain connects TRBV27 to TRBJ1-2; 9 positions match TRBD1. V shed 10 bases, J shed 7 bases, and the junction held 7 bases outside the gene matches. CDR3 size: 12 residues. Germline values: CDR1 MNHEY, CDR2 SMNVEV (reference sequence). CDR3 residues: CATRTGGFGYTF. CDR3 bases: TGTGCCACCAGAACAGGGGGCTTTGGCTACACCTTC.

The J gene is TRBJ2-1, the V gene TRBV4-1; D remains unclear. CDR3 length: 15 residues. V was shortened by 4 bases and J by 2 bases, with 12 bases between the two germline ends. Looked up from germline, CDR1 is MGHRA and CDR2 is YSYEKL. CDR3 nucleotide sequence: TGCGCCAGCAGCCTCGTCTTGAACCCCTACAATGAGCAGTTCTTC. Amino acids: CASSLVLNPYNEQFF.

A word on this clonotype: Germline and junction disagree at one end, which may indicate a read error. This rearrangement joins TRBV20-1 to TRBJ1-5; D might be TRBD1 (6 bases). Germline lookup yields CDR1 DFQATT and CDR2 SNEGSKA (reference sequence). This CDR3 contains 13 residues. CDR3 sequence (DNA): TGCGGTGCTAGAGATGGCAGGGGTCAGCCCCAGCATTTT. Translation: CGARDGRGQPQHF.

This clonotype was detected a few times. This sequence joins TRBV2 and TRBJ2-1; 8 nucleotides agree with TRBD2. This CDR3 has 16 residues. V was clipped by 7 bases and J by 4 bases; unmatched bases: 12. Germline V lookup: CDR1 SNHLY, CDR2 FYNNEI. The CDR3 region has the DNA TGTGCCAGCAAGGCGGGGGGCCACTTTAGTTACAATGAGCAGTTCTTC. It is translated as CASKAGGHFSYNEQFF.

This clonotype was seen a few times. The chain carries TRBV7-7 and TRBJ2-1; D not resolved. The CDR3 is 15 residues long. Germline V lookup: CDR1 SSHAT, CDR2 FNYEAQ (reference sequence). With 5 bases removed from V and 2 bases from J, the gap between germline ends came to 13 bases. The CDR3, as DNA: TGTGCCAGCAGCCCCACAGTATTAACCTACAATGAGCAGTTCTTC. Protein sequence: CASSPTVLTYNEQFF. Full variable domain (outside the CDR3, taken from reference TRBV7-7 and TRBJ2-1): GAGVSQSPRYKVTKRGQDVTLRCDPISSHATLYWYQQALGQGPEFLTYFNYEAQPDKSGLPSDRFSAERPEGSISTLTIQRTEQRDSAMYRCASSPTVLTYNEQFFGPGTRLTVL.

This clonotype was picked up many times. V usage is TRBV7-9 and J usage is TRBJ2-7; no clear D. V lost 6 bases and J 2 bases, leaving 8 bases between the germline ends. The CDR3 runs to 12 residues. The germline V gene encodes CDR1 SEHNR and CDR2 FQNEAQ (reference sequence). CDR3 sequence reads: CASSSGAYEQYF. The DNA of the CDR3 is TGTGCCAGCAGTTCTGGGGCCTACGAGCAGTACTTC.

This clonotype has only a few counts. The V gene is TRBV30, the J gene TRBJ2-7, with D perhaps matching TRBD2 (6 bases). The CDR3 is 14 residues long. Trimming cost V 0 bases and J 5 bases, with 14 bases left between them. The germline V gene has CDR1 GTSNPN and CDR2 SVGIG (reference sequence). The CDR3 bases are TGTGCCTGGAGTGTAGGGGACTTACGTAACGAGCAGTACTTC. This sequence encodes CAWSVGDLRNEQYF.

The chain is built from TRBV20-1 and TRBJ2-7; the match to TRBD1 covers 9 bases. The length of the CDR3 is 15 residues. Germline trimming cut 6 bases from V and 2 bases from J; bases unmatched to any gene: 11. Germline-derived CDR1 and CDR2 are DFQATT and SNEGSKA (reference sequence). The CDR3 here is CSASTGQGRTYEQYF. CDR3 nucleotides: TGCAGTGCCTCAACAGGACAGGGGCGCACCTACGAGCAGTACTTC.